The 14 T cell receptor beta chains listed next were all sequenced from one sample in a study of T cell changes during pregnancy in multiple sclerosis. Assay: immunoSEQ multiplex PCR; the TCRdb copy retains only in-frame clones and omits some. The sample consists of fewer than 65,000 clones, about 90% of them appearing once. The sample consisted of CD8+ T cells from peripheral blood mononuclear cells, taken after pregnancy. Receptor source: a female donor with multiple sclerosis, enrolled in a pregnancy study.

The J gene is TRBJ2-1, the V gene TRBV5-1; 12 bases fit TRBD1. Trimming removed 3 bases from V and 8 bases from J; junction bases left unmatched: 3. Per the germline V gene, CDR1 is SGHRS and CDR2 is YFSETQ. CDR3 length: 14 amino acids. CDR3 loop: CASSWGTGGYEQFF. The DNA of the CDR3 is TGCGCCAGCAGCTGGGGGACAGGGGGCTATGAGCAGTTCTTC. The variable domain in full, completed from reference TRBV5-1 and TRBJ2-1, reads KAGVTQTPRYLIKTRGQQVTLSCSPISGHRSVSWYQQTPGQGLQFLFEYFSETQRNKGNFPGRFSGRQFSNSRSEMNVSTLELGDSALYLCASSWGTGGYEQFFGPGTRLTVL.

The chain uses TRBV13 and TRBJ1-1; weak D call: TRBD1 (5 bases). The CDR3 has 13 residues. V dropped 5 bases and J dropped 1 base, with 8 bases sitting between them. Germline V gene data show CDR1 as PRHDT and CDR2 as FYEKMQ (reference sequence). CDR3: CASSPQGNTEAFF. CDR3 DNA sequence: TGTGCCAGCAGCCCCCAGGGGAACACTGAAGCTTTCTTT.

This clone was found a few times. V is TRBV25-1 and J is TRBJ1-1, with 7 bases matching TRBD1. CDR1 is MGHDK, CDR2 SYGVNS, per germline. The CDR3 is 11 residues long. J lost 12 bases, V lost 8 bases, and 9 bases had no gene match. The CDR3 here is CASSQGPLTFF. In nucleotides, the CDR3 is TGTGCCAGCTCACAGGGGCCGCTCACTTTCTTT.

The chain couples TRBV29-1 to TRBJ1-1; D not resolved. CDR3 length equals 11 residues. V was pared by 7 bases and J by 5 bases, with 11 bases between. Germline CDR1 and CDR2: SQVTM and ANQGSEA. In nucleotides, the CDR3 is TGCAGCGGCCTAGGAGGGACTGAAGCTTTCTTT. This encodes CSGLGGTEAFF.

The chain is built from TRBV7-9 and TRBJ2-3; 10 bases agree with TRBD2. Trimming cost V 2 bases and J 4 bases; bases outside gene matches: 3. This CDR3 comprises 15 residues. Germline V gene lookup returns CDR1 SEHNR and CDR2 FQNEAQ (reference sequence). In DNA, the CDR3 is TGTGCCAGCAGCTTACTAGCGGGGGAGGCAGATACGCAGTATTTT. It codes for CASSLLAGEADTQYF.

The chain uses TRBV7-8 and TRBJ1-2, with a tentative D call TRBD1 (6 bases). The CDR3 contains 14 residues. Germline lookup yields CDR1 SGHVS and CDR2 FQNEAQ. Trimming shortened V by 1 base and J by 8 bases, and 14 bases separated the two germline ends. The chain's CDR3 is CASSLGRGARGYTF. CDR3 bases: TGTGCCAGCAGCTTAGGGCGGGGGGCGCGAGGCTACACCTTC.

The V and J genes are TRBV9 and TRBJ2-5; a possible D gene is TRBD2 (6 bases). Trimming left V 0 bases short and J 1 base short, with 10 bases between. The length of the CDR3 is 15 residues. CDR1 SGDLS and CDR2 YYNGEE come from the germline V gene. The CDR3 spells CASSVEGGSQETQYF. The CDR3 bases are TGTGCCAGCAGCGTAGAGGGAGGCAGCCAAGAGACCCAGTACTTC. The full variable domain, rest sourced from reference TRBV9 and TRBJ2-5, is DSGVTQTPKHLITATGQRVTLRCSPRSGDLSVYWYQQSLDQGLQFLIQYYNGEERAKGNILERFSAQQFPDLHSELNLSSLELGDSALYFCASSVEGGSQETQYFGPGTRLLVL.

V is TRBV2 and J is TRBJ2-1; maybe TRBD2 (5 bases). With 4 bases removed from V and 1 base from J, the gap between germline ends came to 11 bases. This CDR3 comprises 15 residues. Per the germline V gene, CDR1 is SNHLY and CDR2 is FYNNEI. The CDR3 region is CASSVTGSSYNEQFF. In nucleotides, the CDR3 is TGTGCCAGCAGTGTTACGGGAAGTTCCTACAATGAGCAGTTCTTC.

The chain employs TRBV12-2 and TRBJ2-2; the tabulated D call, TRBD2, remains unverified against the DNA. TRBV12-2 is classified as a pseudogene. The CDR3 extends over 24 amino acids. CDR3 protein: CASRYPELPLAGGLFGRYTGELFF. The CDR3 nucleotides read TGTGCAAGTCGCTACCCAGAGCTTCCACTAGCGGGGGGGCTGTTTGGGCGGTACACCGGGGAGCTGTTTTTT.

The CDR3 coding sequence is TGTGCCTGGAGTCCACGGGTACTAGCGGGGGGTAACCACAATGAGCAGTTCTTC. Residues: CAWSPRVLAGGNHNEQFF. The chain uses TRBV30 and TRBJ2-1, with 12 bases matching TRBD2. Germline assignment: CDR1 GTSNPN and CDR2 SVGIG (reference sequence). The V segment lost 2 bases and the J segment 5 bases; nucleotides outside the gene matches: 13. The CDR3 runs to 18 residues.

This chain connects TRBV27 to TRBJ2-3; D unclear. The CDR3 has 14 residues. The V gene's germline CDR1 is MNHEY and CDR2 SMNVEV (reference sequence). The ends were cut back, 2 bases at V and 6 bases at J, with 12 bases in the middle. CDR3 loop: CASSLLTLFDTQYF. The CDR3 bases are TGTGCCAGCAGTTTACTAACCCTCTTTGATACGCAGTATTTT.

J is TRBJ1-4 and V is TRBV6-1; 8 bases are shared with TRBD1. The CDR3 is 14 residues long. The trim removed 1 base at V and 7 bases at J, leaving 2 bases unmatched. Germline-derived CDR1 and CDR2 are MNHNS and SASEGT. CDR3 bases: TGTGCCAGCAGTGAAGGGACAGGGAGTGAAAAACTGTTTTTT. Protein: CASSEGTGSEKLFF.

The chain links TRBV7-2 to TRBJ2-2; possible D gene TRBD2, 5 bases. V lost 8 bases and J 1 base, leaving 14 bases between the germline ends. Germline assignment: CDR1 SGHTA and CDR2 FQGNSA. The CDR3 has 15 amino acids. This CDR3 is CASPKYGKNTGELFF. CDR3 DNA sequence: TGTGCCAGCCCGAAGTACGGGAAGAACACCGGGGAGCTGTTTTTT.

The J gene is TRBJ1-2, the V gene TRBV19; 7 bases line up with TRBD1. The V and J ends lost 5 bases and 4 bases, in that order; junction bases with no gene match: 10. The CDR3 has 15 residues. CDR1 is LNHDA and CDR2 is SQIVND in the germline V gene (reference sequence). The CDR3 loop reads CASSATGESSYGYTF. The CDR3 DNA is TGTGCCAGTAGTGCTACAGGGGAGTCCAGCTATGGCTACACCTTC.